A single sample gave rise to the 28 T cell receptor beta chains below, sequenced in a study of shared clonotypes between healthy human individuals. TCRdb's table, derived via immunoSEQ multiplex PCR, lists solely in-frame clones and lacks some. The table includes some 1.5 million clones, 95% to 99% detected once. Sequencing used naive CD4+ T cells sorted from blood. Described subset: CD45RA+ positively selected. The receptors shown here come from a man under 40 in good health.

This sequence joins TRBV5-1 and TRBJ1-5, with D possibly matching TRBD1 (6 bases). V was shortened by 1 base and J by 4 bases, with 12 bases between the two germline ends. This CDR3 contains 15 residues. The germline CDR1 and CDR2 sequences are SGHRS and YFSETQ. The CDR3: CASSLMDSVNQPQHF. In DNA form, the CDR3 reads TGCGCCAGCAGCTTGATGGACAGCGTTAATCAGCCCCAGCATTTT.

CDR3 sequence: CASSHRGGAYEQYF. The DNA of the CDR3 is TGCGCCAGCAGCCACCGCGGGGGAGCCTACGAGCAGTACTTC. J is TRBJ2-7 and V is TRBV5-1; 7 bases are shared with TRBD2. Unmatched junction bases numbered 6, after V lost 4 bases and J lost 2 bases. The CDR3 loop spans 14 amino acids. Looked up from germline, CDR1 is SGHRS and CDR2 is YFSETQ.

This chain uses TRBV4-2 with TRBJ2-7, with 9 bases lining up with TRBD1. Per germline, CDR1 LGHNA and CDR2 YNFKEQ. The CDR3 totals 16 residues. J was trimmed by 3 bases and V by 1 base; bases with no gene match: 7. The DNA of the CDR3 is TGTGCCAGCAGCCAAGCGGCGGGACAGGGCTTCTACGAGCAGTACTTC. Residues: CASSQAAGQGFYEQYF.

The J gene is TRBJ1-2, the V gene TRBV29-1; D unclear. The CDR3 is 12 amino acids. The germline V gene has CDR1 SQVTM and CDR2 ANQGSEA. Trimming shortened V by 5 bases and J by 4 bases, and 11 bases separated the two germline ends. The CDR3 coding sequence is TGCAGCGTTCCCCGGGCCCCCTATGGCTACACCTTC. Its protein product is CSVPRAPYGYTF. Full variable domain (rest looked up from reference TRBV29-1 and TRBJ1-2): SAVISQKPSRDICQRGTSLTIQCQVDSQVTMMFWYRQQPGQSLTLIATANQGSEATYESGFVIDKFPISRPNLTFSTLTVSNMSPEDSSIYLCSVPRAPYGYTFGSGTRLTVV.

The gene calls are TRBV6-5 and TRBJ1-5; maybe TRBD1 (6 bases). Germline V gene sequence: CDR1 MNHEY, CDR2 SVGAGI. With 6 bases removed from V and 0 bases from J, the gap between germline ends came to 12 bases. The CDR3 is 15 amino acids. CDR3 sequence: CASSRLDSSNQPQHF. The CDR3, as DNA: TGTGCCAGCAGCCGATTGGACAGTAGCAATCAGCCCCAGCATTTT.

The chain employs TRBV7-3 and TRBJ1-1, with D possibly being TRBD1 (6 bases). This CDR3 is built from 16 residues. The V end was cut by 5 bases, the J end by 5 bases, with 21 bases between. CDR1 and CDR2 from the germline V gene are SGHTA and FQGTGA. CDR3 residues: CASSPDLRQGRTEAFF. In DNA, the CDR3 is TGTGCCAGCAGCCCCGATTTGAGGCAGGGGCGGACTGAAGCTTTCTTT.

This clone was counted once. The chain carries TRBV11-2 and TRBJ2-7; tentatively, D is TRBD1 (5 bases). There are 13 residues in the CDR3. From germline, CDR1 is SGHAT and CDR2 FQNNGV. V was trimmed by 5 bases and J by 4 bases, leaving 12 bases between them. The CDR3 loop is CASSLRTPYEQYF. CDR3 coding DNA: TGTGCCAGCAGCCTTCGGACACCTTACGAGCAGTACTTC.

V usage is TRBV14 and J usage is TRBJ2-3, with D maybe TRBD1 (5 bases). The V and J ends lost 6 bases and 0 bases respectively, with 22 bases between them. Germline V gene data show CDR1 as SGHDN and CDR2 as FVKESK. The CDR3 is made up of 18 amino acids. The DNA of the CDR3 is TGTGCCAGCAGTCGCAGGGCCCGGCTAATATCTAGCACAGATACGCAGTATTTT. Amino acids: CASSRRARLISSTDTQYF. Variable domain in full (rest from reference TRBV14 and TRBJ2-3): EAGVTQFPSHSVIEKGQTVTLRCDPISGHDNLYWYRRVMGKEIKFLLHFVKESKQDESGMPNNRFLAERTGGTYSTLKVQPAELEDSGVYFCASSRRARLISSTDTQYFGPGTRLTVL.

V is TRBV27 and J is TRBJ2-3, with 8 bases that match TRBD1. The CDR3 spans 14 residues. With V trimmed by 7 bases and J by 6 bases, 9 bases remained unmatched. Germline CDR1 MNHEY, CDR2 SMNVEV (reference sequence). In nucleotides, the CDR3 is TGTGCCAGCACCTGGACAGGGAGATTGGATACGCAGTATTTT. This codes for CASTWTGRLDTQYF.

The chain employs TRBV7-9 and TRBJ2-2; 9 positions match TRBD2. From germline, CDR1 is SEHNR and CDR2 FQNEAQ (reference sequence). The V and J ends lost 3 bases and 6 bases, in that order; junction bases with no gene match: 8. This CDR3 region has 16 residues. The CDR3, as DNA: TGTGCCAGCAGCTTGTTAGCGGGAGTTCTTGCCGGGGAGCTGTTTTTT. This codes for CASSLLAGVLAGELFF. Full variable domain (rest looked up from reference TRBV7-9 and TRBJ2-2): DTGVSQNPRHKITKRGQNVTFRCDPISEHNRLYWYRQTLGQGPEFLTYFQNEAQLEKSRLLSDRFSAERPKGSFSTLEIQRTEQGDSAMYLCASSLLAGVLAGELFFGEGSRLTVL.

The chain carries TRBV6-1 and TRBJ1-2, with D maybe TRBD1 (6 bases). Germline V gene lookup returns CDR1 MNHNS and CDR2 SASEGT. The CDR3 is 12 amino acids. Trimming removed 5 bases at V and 7 bases at J, with 11 bases between. The chain's CDR3 is CASSTSGAGYTF. The CDR3 nucleotides are TGTGCCAGCAGTACCTCAGGGGCTGGCTACACCTTC.

The gene calls are TRBV7-2 and TRBJ2-7; weak D call: TRBD2 (6 bases). CDR3 size: 15 residues. Trimming removed 1 base from V and 4 bases from J, with 14 bases in between. Germline V lookup: CDR1 SGHTA, CDR2 FQGNSA. The CDR3 DNA is TGTGCCAGCAGCTTAGTTGCGGGGTCAGCGTACGAGCAGTACTTC. Residues: CASSLVAGSAYEQYF.

As concerns this clone: The sample holds other DNA sequences that translate to the same CDR3. The chain employs TRBV2 and TRBJ1-2; tentatively, D is TRBD1 (5 bases). CDR1 and CDR2 (germline): SNHLY, FYNNEI. V lost 0 bases to trimming and J lost 5 bases, with 13 bases between them. This CDR3 contains 15 residues. DNA for the CDR3: TGTGCCAGCAGTGAAGCCCTGGCAGGGTTGTATGGCTACACCTTC. Its translation: CASSEALAGLYGYTF.

This clone was seen only once. The chain couples TRBV18 to TRBJ2-3, with no clear D. CDR3 length equals 15 residues. Trimming took 2 bases from V and 0 from J, leaving 9 bases between them. Germline CDR1 and CDR2: KGHSH and LQKENI. CDR3 coding DNA: TGTGCCAGCTCACCAAGCAGCAGAAGCACAGATACGCAGTATTTT. It yields the protein CASSPSSRSTDTQYF.

The rearrangement uses TRBV28 and TRBJ2-3, with D perhaps TRBD1 or TRBD2 (5 bases each). The V end lost 7 bases, the J end lost 4 bases, and 27 bases lay between the germline ends. Per germline, CDR1 MDHEN and CDR2 SYDVKM. The CDR3 has 18 amino acids. The CDR3 sequence is CASTTGRWGSIRPDTQYF. CDR3 bases: TGTGCCAGCACAACGGGGCGGTGGGGATCAATTCGACCAGATACGCAGTATTTT.

The V call is TRBV15, the J call TRBJ2-1; D unclear. Germline CDR1 LNHNV, CDR2 YYDKDF (reference sequence). The CDR3 covers 17 residues. V was trimmed by 0 bases and J by 9 bases, leaving 21 bases between them. CDR3 loop: CATSRDSFGRPASEQFF. DNA of the CDR3: TGTGCCACCAGCAGAGATTCTTTCGGACGTCCGGCGTCTGAGCAGTTCTTC.

The chain couples TRBV5-4 to TRBJ1-5; D not certain. V lost 4 bases, J lost 9 bases, and 23 bases lay in between. Germline CDR1 SGHNT, CDR2 YYREEE (reference sequence). This CDR3 region has 16 residues. CDR3 loop: CASSRSPEENVRPQHF. As DNA, the CDR3 is TGTGCCAGCAGCCGCTCCCCCGAGGAGAATGTGCGGCCCCAGCATTTT.

DNA of the CDR3: TGTGCCAGCAGCTTAGTGACGTCGAATCAGCCCCAGCATTTT. Residues: CASSLVTSNQPQHF. V is TRBV11-2 and J is TRBJ1-5; D call uncertain. The germline V gene encodes CDR1 SGHAT and CDR2 FQNNGV. The V gene lost 1 base and the J gene lost 4 bases, with 8 bases spanning the gap. The CDR3 extends over 14 amino acids.

V gene TRBV10-2 combines with J gene TRBJ2-3; 8 nucleotides line up with TRBD2. The V segment lost 9 bases and the J segment 2 bases; nucleotides outside the gene matches: 4. Germline-derived CDR1 and CDR2 are WSHSY and SAAADI. The CDR3 spans 13 residues. CDR3 amino acids: CASSGAHTDTQYF. CDR3 nucleotide sequence: TGCGCCAGTAGCGGGGCTCACACAGATACGCAGTATTTT.

This clone came up once. The chain has TRBV11-2 and TRBJ2-1, with D unresolved. CDR1 and CDR2 from the germline V gene are SGHAT and FQNNGV. This CDR3 region has 16 residues. V lost 1 base and J lost 2, with 12 bases in between. CDR3 sequence (DNA): TGTGCCAGCAGCTTAGTTAAGGGCCCGGCCTACAATGAGCAGTTCTTC. Translating it yields CASSLVKGPAYNEQFF.

V and J are TRBV29-1 and TRBJ2-1, with 15 bases that match TRBD2. Looked up from germline, CDR1 is SQVTM and CDR2 is ANQGSEA. The CDR3 is 17 residues long. J lost 2 bases, V lost 6 bases, and 8 bases had no gene match. CDR3 coding DNA: TGCAGCGTGGTTCCCGGGACTAGCGGGAGGACCTACAATGAGCAGTTCTTC. Translation gives CSVVPGTSGRTYNEQFF.

The chain uses TRBV7-2 and TRBJ1-1; D is unclear. CDR3 length equals 13 residues. The germline V and J ends were trimmed by 5 bases and 6 bases, with 13 bases remaining between them. Germline V gene data show CDR1 as SGHTA and CDR2 as FQGNSA. In nucleotides, the CDR3 is TGTGCCAGCAGCCCAGCGGCTGGGGCTGAAGCTTTCTTT. It is translated as CASSPAAGAEAFF.

V and J are TRBV10-1 and TRBJ2-2; 9 bases align to TRBD2. Germline V gives CDR1 WNHNN, CDR2 SYGVQD (reference sequence). This CDR3 comprises 17 residues. Trimming cost V 1 base and J 0 bases; bases outside gene matches: 3. CDR3 bases: TGCGCCAGCAGTGAGTGGGCTAGCGGGGCGAACACCGGGGAGCTGTTTTTT. Translation: CASSEWASGANTGELFF.

This clone was counted once. The chain combines TRBV5-1 with TRBJ2-5; D assignment may be TRBD1 or TRBD2 (6 bases each). The CDR3 totals 15 residues. The V end was cut by 4 bases, the J end by 5 bases, with 18 bases between. The V gene's germline CDR1 is SGHRS and CDR2 YFSETQ. The CDR3 DNA sequence: TGCGCCAGCAGCCCCCGTGGGGGGCTTCGGGAGACCCAGTACTTC. This encodes CASSPRGGLRETQYF.

This chain uses TRBV29-1 with TRBJ2-1; no firm D call. Trimming removed 0 bases from V and 1 base from J, with 16 bases in between. This CDR3 comprises 17 residues. Germline assignment: CDR1 SQVTM and CDR2 ANQGSEA. CDR3 residues: CSVEDLQKGRSYNEQFF. The CDR3 DNA reads TGCAGCGTTGAAGATCTTCAGAAAGGGCGGTCCTACAATGAGCAGTTCTTC.

The chain has TRBV6-5 and TRBJ2-7; D might be TRBD1 (5 bases). The CDR3 consists of 14 residues. Germline V gives CDR1 MNHEY, CDR2 SVGAGI. The V and J ends lost 2 bases and 6 bases respectively, with 14 bases between them. The CDR3 coding sequence is TGTGCCAGCAGTTACCGGCAGGGCCTTAGCGAGCAGTACTTC. It codes for CASSYRQGLSEQYF.

This chain joins TRBV9 and TRBJ2-1; no clear D. V lost 5 bases and J 0 bases, leaving 12 bases between the germline ends. The CDR3 has 15 residues. Germline V gene lookup returns CDR1 SGDLS and CDR2 YYNGEE. The chain's CDR3 is CASSWEASSYNEQFF. The CDR3 DNA sequence: TGTGCCAGCAGTTGGGAAGCTAGCTCCTACAATGAGCAGTTCTTC.

The J gene is TRBJ2-7, the V gene TRBV10-1, with 7 positions matching TRBD1. The CDR3 loop spans 13 amino acids. Germline lookup yields CDR1 WNHNN and CDR2 SYGVQD (reference sequence). V shed 6 bases, J shed 9 bases, and the junction held 11 bases outside the gene matches. The CDR3 nucleotides are TGCGCCAGCAGCTCGGGACAGACGGTGGGGCAGTACTTC. Its protein product is CASSSGQTVGQYF.